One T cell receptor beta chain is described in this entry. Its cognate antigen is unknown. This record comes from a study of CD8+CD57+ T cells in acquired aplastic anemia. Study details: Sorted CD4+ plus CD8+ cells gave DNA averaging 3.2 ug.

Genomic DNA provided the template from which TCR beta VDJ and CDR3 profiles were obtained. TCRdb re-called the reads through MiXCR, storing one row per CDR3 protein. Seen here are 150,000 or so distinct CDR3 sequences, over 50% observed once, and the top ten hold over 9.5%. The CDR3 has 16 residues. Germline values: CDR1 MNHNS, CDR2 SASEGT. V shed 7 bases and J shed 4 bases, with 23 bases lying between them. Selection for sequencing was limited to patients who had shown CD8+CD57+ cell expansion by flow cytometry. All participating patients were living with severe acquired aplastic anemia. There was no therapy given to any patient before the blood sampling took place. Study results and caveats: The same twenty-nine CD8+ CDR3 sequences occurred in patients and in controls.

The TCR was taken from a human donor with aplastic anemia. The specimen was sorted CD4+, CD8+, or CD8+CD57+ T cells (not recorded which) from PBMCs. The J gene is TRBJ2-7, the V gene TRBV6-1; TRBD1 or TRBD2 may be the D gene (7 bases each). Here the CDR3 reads CASNEGGQDRAYEQYF. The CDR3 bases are TGTGCCAGCAATGAGGGGGGGCAAGACAGGGCGTACGAGCAGTACTTC.